Listed here are 16 T cell receptor beta chains from one sample, sequenced in a study of shared clonotypes between healthy human individuals. Sequencing used immunoSEQ multiplex PCR; TCRdb keeps in-frame clones, though not all of them. The sample includes under 1,100,000 clones, under 80% of them seen just once. Sequenced sample: memory CD4+ T cells sorted from blood. Regarding subset: CD45RA-negative fraction. These receptors were taken from a man younger than 30 in good health.

The rearrangement links TRBV2 to TRBJ2-5; TRBD2 might be the D (5 bases). V was clipped by 7 bases and J by 5 bases, with 17 bases between them. Per the germline V gene, CDR1 is SNHLY and CDR2 is FYNNEI. The CDR3 is made up of 14 amino acids. This chain's CDR3 is CASTTTHSGETQYF. Written as DNA, the CDR3 is TGTGCCAGCACTACGACCCACTCGGGGGAGACCCAGTACTTC.

Written as DNA, the CDR3 is TGTGCCAGCAGCTCGCCTGGGATCTCCTACGAGCAGTACTTC. Its protein is CASSSPGISYEQYF. This chain uses TRBV7-6 with TRBJ2-7; D call uncertain. This CDR3 has 14 residues. V was shortened by 4 bases and J by 0 bases, with 10 bases between the two germline ends. Germline V gene data show CDR1 as SGHVS and CDR2 as FNYEAQ.

This clone was detected once. The chain combines TRBV2 with TRBJ2-5, with D maybe TRBD2 (7 bases). Germline CDR1 and CDR2: SNHLY and FYNNEI. Trimming stripped 6 bases from V and 5 bases from J, with 16 bases between. The CDR3 contains 14 residues. CDR3 loop: CASSLKGGGETQYF. The CDR3 bases are TGTGCCAGCAGCCTGAAGGGAGGGGGGGAGACCCAGTACTTC. Variable domain in full (rest from reference TRBV2 and TRBJ2-5): EPEVTQTPSHQVTQMGQEVILRCVPISNHLYFYWYRQILGQKVEFLVSFYNNEISEKSEIFDDQFSVERPDGSNFTLKIRSTKLEDSAMYFCASSLKGGGETQYFGPGTRLLVL.

V gene TRBV11-2 combines with J gene TRBJ1-4; D remains ambiguous. The CDR3 contains 15 residues. V was shortened by 5 bases and J by 4 bases, with 14 bases between the two germline ends. CDR1 is SGHAT, CDR2 FQNNGV, per germline. DNA of the CDR3: TGTGCCAGCAGCCAAAGCCGAGGCCTTAATGAAAAACTGTTTTTT. It yields the protein CASSQSRGLNEKLFF.

The chain employs TRBV10-3 and TRBJ2-5; 8 bases align to TRBD1. The germline gives CDR1 ENHRY, CDR2 SYGVKD. J lost 3 bases, V lost 6 bases, and 9 bases had no gene match. This CDR3 has 15 residues. CDR3 sequence reads: CAIRSGTGSKETQYF. CDR3 DNA sequence: TGTGCCATCAGATCCGGGACAGGCTCCAAAGAGACCCAGTACTTC.

J is TRBJ2-5 and V is TRBV5-1; the match to TRBD2 covers 8 bases. The trim removed 7 bases at V and 3 bases at J, leaving 11 bases unmatched. The CDR3 is 15 amino acids. Germline loops: CDR1 SGHRS, CDR2 YFSETQ. The chain's CDR3 is CASLPTGGAKETQYF. The CDR3 nucleotides are TGCGCCAGCCTACCCACCGGGGGGGCAAAAGAGACCCAGTACTTC.

The chain joins TRBV29-1 to TRBJ2-3, with 12 bases that match TRBD2. In germline, CDR1 is SQVTM, CDR2 ANQGSEA. The CDR3 runs 16 residues. V gave up 0 bases and J gave up 5 bases; unmatched junction bases: 6. CDR3 loop: CSVEDALAGGIDTQYF. CDR3 in DNA: TGCAGCGTTGAAGACGCCCTAGCGGGGGGGATAGATACGCAGTATTTT.

The chain has TRBV11-2 and TRBJ1-1; tentative D call: TRBD1 (6 bases). CDR3 size: 12 residues. The germline gives CDR1 SGHAT, CDR2 FQNNGV. V was clipped by 5 bases and J by 6 bases, with 10 bases between them. CDR3 nucleotide sequence: TGTGCCAGCAGCCGACAGGCCGCTGAAGCTTTCTTT. It translates to CASSRQAAEAFF.

About this clone itself: The sample has other DNA sequences that encode this CDR3 too. The gene calls are TRBV5-1 and TRBJ1-6; a weak D match, TRBD1 (5 bases). Germline V gives CDR1 SGHRS, CDR2 YFSETQ. CDR3 length: 14 residues. V was trimmed by 0 bases and J by 5 bases, leaving 6 bases between them. In nucleotides, the CDR3 is TGCGCCAGCAGCTTGGAGGGGAATAATTCACCCCTCCACTTT. It translates to CASSLEGNNSPLHF.

This clone was detected only a few times. The chain joins TRBV28 to TRBJ1-4, with no clear D. From germline, CDR1 is MDHEN and CDR2 SYDVKM. CDR3 length: 11 amino acids. The germline V and J ends were trimmed by 7 bases and 4 bases, with 4 bases remaining between them. CDR3 DNA: TGTGCCAGCAAGCTTAATGAAAAACTGTTTTTT. Translation gives CASKLNEKLFF. The full variable domain, its missing parts supplied by reference TRBV28 and TRBJ1-4, is DVKVTQSSRYLVKRTGEKVFLECVQDMDHENMFWYRQDPGLGLRLIYFSYDVKMKEKGDIPEGYSVSREKKERFSLILESASTNQTSMYLCASKLNEKLFFGSGTQLSVL.

The chain links TRBV12-5 to TRBJ2-1, with 10 bases fitting TRBD2. This CDR3 region has 16 residues. The V gene's germline CDR1 is LGHNT and CDR2 FRNRAP. The trim removed 6 bases at V and 3 bases at J, leaving 8 bases unmatched. CDR3 protein: CASGIEPSGSYNEQFF. The CDR3 DNA is TGTGCTAGTGGAATTGAGCCTAGCGGGAGCTACAATGAGCAGTTCTTC.

This clone was found a few times. This sample also contains other DNA sequences that code for the same CDR3. The chain employs TRBV20-1 and TRBJ1-5; D unclear. Germline V lookup: CDR1 DFQATT, CDR2 SNEGSKA (reference sequence). V lost 5 bases and J lost 9, with 8 bases in between. This CDR3 region has 10 residues. CDR3 loop: CSAGTVPQHF. The DNA of the CDR3 is TGCAGTGCTGGTACCGTGCCCCAGCATTTT.

This clone has ten or more counts. The V and J genes are TRBV6-6 and TRBJ2-3, with D tentatively TRBD2 (5 bases). V lost 2 bases and J 0 bases, leaving 12 bases between the germline ends. The germline CDR1 and CDR2 sequences are MNHNY and SVGAGI (reference sequence). This CDR3 contains 16 residues. As DNA, the CDR3 is TGTGCCAGCAGTTACGGGCTAGCCTATAGCACAGATACGCAGTATTTT. It encodes CASSYGLAYSTDTQYF.

The chain carries TRBV9 and TRBJ2-1; 7 nucleotides agree with TRBD1. J was trimmed by 4 bases and V by 4 bases; bases with no gene match: 2. CDR1 and CDR2 (germline): SGDLS, YYNGEE. The CDR3 sequence is 13 residues long. This CDR3 is CASSQGDYNEQFF. The CDR3 nucleotides are TGTGCCAGCAGCCAGGGGGATTACAATGAGCAGTTCTTC. The full variable domain, rest sourced from reference TRBV9 and TRBJ2-1, is DSGVTQTPKHLITATGQRVTLRCSPRSGDLSVYWYQQSLDQGLQFLIQYYNGEERAKGNILERFSAQQFPDLHSELNLSSLELGDSALYFCASSQGDYNEQFFGPGTRLTVL.

A note on this clone: Germline and junction disagree at one end, which may indicate a read error. This chain joins TRBV7-7 and TRBJ2-2; 9 nucleotides line up with TRBD2. Germline V gene sequence: CDR1 SSHAT, CDR2 FNYEAQ (reference sequence). This CDR3 has 15 amino acids. The CDR3 sequence: CASSPGLAATGELFF. The CDR3 DNA follows: TGTGCTAGCAGCCCGGGACTAGCAGCCACCGGGGAGCTGTTTTTT.

V and J are TRBV30 and TRBJ2-3; the D gene could be TRBD1 or TRBD2 (7 bases each). From germline, CDR1 is GTSNPN and CDR2 SVGIG (reference sequence). V gave up 8 bases and J gave up 3 bases, with 15 bases separating them. CDR3 size: 13 residues. This CDR3 is CAQGGGATDTQYF. The DNA of the CDR3 is TGTGCCCAGGGGGGGGGCGCGACAGATACGCAGTATTTT.